The rows below give T cell receptor beta chains drawn from one sample of a study of OX40 agonist ivuxolimab in advanced cancers. Generated by immunoSEQ multiplex PCR, the TCRdb table keeps only in-frame clones and is missing some. This sample has tens of thousands of clones; approximately 89% occur once, and the top ten carry 0.19%. Sequenced material: CD4+ or CD8+ T cells sorted from blood, taken in a trial of the OX40 agonist ivuxolimab. The receptors shown here come from an adult with an advanced solid tumor such as melanoma, head and neck, liver or kidney cancer. Both conserved end residues are part of each CDR3. The D gene is left open where the match is weak. Rows may omit the clone size; those that give it use once, few, many or a size class.

v_gene	d_gene	abundance	j_gene	CDR3aa	CDR3nt
TRBV2	-	-	TRBJ1-1	CASSMNKNTEAFF	TGTGCCAGCAGTATGAACAAGAACACTGAAGCTTTCTTT
TRBV6-5	-	-	TRBJ2-2	CASSYQGNTGELFF	TGTGCCAGCAGTTACCAGGGTAACACCGGGGAGCTGTTTTTT
TRBV6-1	-	-	TRBJ1-5	CASNGNSNQPQHF	TGTGCCAGCAATGGCAACAGCAATCAGCCCCAGCATTTT
TRBV7-9	TRBD1	-	TRBJ2-3	CASSFEGGQSTDTQYF	TGTGCCAGCAGCTTTGAAGGGGGACAGAGCACAGATACGCAGTATTTT
TRBV7-8	-	-	TRBJ1-6	CASSLVGRDYSPLHF	TGTGCCAGCAGCTTAGTTGGCAGGGATTATTCACCCCTCCACTTT
TRBV2	TRBD1	once	TRBJ1-2	CASTGPGQGLFSGYGYTF	TGTGCCAGCACTGGGCCGGGACAGGGGTTATTTAGTGGCTATGGCTACACCTTC
TRBV10-3	-	-	TRBJ2-1	CAITKTAGSAYNEQFF	TGTGCCATCACAAAAACAGCAGGGAGCGCCTACAATGAGCAGTTCTTC
TRBV6-1	-	-	TRBJ1-5	CASSGPNRQYSNQPQHF	TGTGCCAGCAGTGGACCCAATCGACAGTATAGCAATCAGCCCCAGCATTTT
TRBV6-6	TRBD2	once	TRBJ2-1	CASSQTGTSGSYEQFF	TGTGCCAGCAGTCAAACCGGGACTAGCGGGAGTTATGAGCAGTTCTTC
TRBV29-1	-	-	TRBJ1-1	CSVRRKNTEAFF	TGCAGCGTTCGTAGAAAGAACACTGAAGCTTTCTTT
TRBV6-6	-	-	TRBJ2-7	CASSSTGSSYEQYF	TGTGCCAGCAGTTCGACAGGTAGCTCCTACGAGCAGTACTTC
TRBV6-1	TRBD1	-	TRBJ2-1	CASSEAWDRTGVYNEQFF	TGTGCCAGCAGTGAAGCCTGGGATAGGACAGGGGTGTACAATGAGCAGTTCTTC
TRBV5-6	-	-	TRBJ1-5	CASSLATGNQPQHF	TGTGCCAGCAGCTTGGCGACAGGCAATCAGCCCCAGCATTTT
TRBV18	-	-	TRBJ2-1	CASSPSDRSSYNEQFF	TGTGCCAGCTCACCTAGTGACAGGAGCTCCTACAATGAGCAGTTCTTC
TRBV29-1	TRBD2	-	TRBJ2-1	CSVERSVGLTSYNEQFF	TGCAGCGTGGAAAGGTCAGTGGGACTAACCTCCTACAATGAGCAGTTCTTC
TRBV29-1	-	few	TRBJ1-1	CSVEETGTEAFF	TGCAGCGTTGAGGAAACGGGGACTGAAGCTTTCTTT
TRBV14	-	-	TRBJ2-1	CASSHIDLGYSSYNEQFF	TGTGCCAGCAGTCATATTGATTTGGGGTACAGCTCCTACAATGAGCAGTTCTTC
TRBV14	-	-	TRBJ2-2	CASRRQTYTGELFF	TGTGCCAGCAGAAGACAGACCTACACCGGGGAGCTGTTTTTT
TRBV18	-	-	TRBJ2-3	CASSPGRASTDTQYF	TGTGCCAGCTCACCTGGCAGGGCGAGCACAGATACGCAGTATTTT
TRBV7-2	TRBD1	-	TRBJ2-7	CASSPPRGRGQEQYF	TGTGCCAGCAGCCCTCCCCGGGGCAGGGGGCAAGAGCAGTACTTC
TRBV6-5	-	-	TRBJ1-2	CASRAESNYGYTF	TGTGCCAGCCGGGCAGAATCTAACTATGGCTACACCTTC
TRBV5-1	TRBD1	-	TRBJ2-7	CASSKTGFYEQYF	TGCGCCAGCAGCAAGACAGGGTTCTACGAGCAGTACTTC
TRBV2	TRBD2	-	TRBJ2-1	CASRAGLANEQFF	TGTGCCAGCAGAGCCGGACTAGCCAATGAGCAGTTCTTC
TRBV6-1	-	once	TRBJ2-1	CASSEAPPRKVSYNEQFF	TGTGCCAGCAGTGAAGCGCCCCCCCGGAAAGTCTCCTACAATGAGCAGTTCTTC
TRBV6-6	TRBD2	-	TRBJ2-2	CASSYSSSGGAGELFF	TGTGCCAGCAGTTACTCAAGTAGCGGGGGCGCCGGGGAGCTGTTTTTT
TRBV4-3	-	-	TRBJ2-3	CASSQDQAGTDTQYF	TGCGCCAGCAGCCAAGATCAAGCGGGCACAGATACGCAGTATTTT
TRBV9	TRBD2	few	TRBJ2-1	CASAGGLAGVVASYNEQFF	TGTGCCAGCGCGGGCGGGCTAGCGGGGGTTGTTGCCTCCTACAATGAGCAGTTCTTC
TRBV5-1	TRBD1	-	TRBJ2-2	CASSSEGAVYTGELFF	TGCGCCAGCAGCTCAGAGGGGGCGGTGTACACCGGGGAGCTGTTTTTT
TRBV28	TRBD1	-	TRBJ2-7	CASSFFSGQGSYEQYF	TGTGCCAGCAGTTTCTTTTCGGGACAGGGGTCCTACGAGCAGTACTTC
TRBV27	-	-	TRBJ2-7	CASSLFFSSYEQYF	TGTGCCAGCAGTTTATTCTTCAGTTCCTACGAGCAGTACTTC
TRBV5-1	-	-	TRBJ2-2	CASSLAAVNTGELFF	TGCGCCAGCAGCTTGGCAGCGGTGAACACCGGGGAGCTGTTTTTT
TRBV7-2	-	-	TRBJ1-4	CASSSQNRAKLFF	TGTGCCAGCAGCTCCCAAAATCGGGCAAAACTGTTTTTT
TRBV6-4	-	-	TRBJ2-2	CASSREGATGELFF	TGTGCCAGCAGTCGAGAAGGGGCGACCGGGGAGCTGTTTTTT
TRBV7-2	-	once	TRBJ2-7	CASSLNGAGSYEQYF	TGTGCCAGCAGCTTGAATGGTGCAGGAAGCTACGAGCAGTACTTC
TRBV6-1	TRBD2	few	TRBJ2-1	CASSDNRRGAHGEQFF	TGTGCCAGCAGTGACAATCGGCGGGGGGCCCACGGTGAGCAGTTCTTC
TRBV7-3	TRBD2	once	TRBJ2-5	CASSSGSGLAGGTQYF	TGTGCCAGCAGCTCCGGATCGGGACTAGCGGGGGGGACCCAGTACTTC
TRBV4-3	TRBD2	-	TRBJ2-4	CASSQATLAGGTKNIQYF	TGCGCCAGCAGCCAAGCTACTCTAGCGGGAGGTACCAAAAACATTCAGTACTTC
TRBV5-6	-	-	TRBJ2-5	CASSLVVQNGRETQYF	TGTGCCAGCAGCTTGGTCGTGCAGAACGGAAGAGAGACCCAGTACTTC
TRBV6-1	TRBD2	-	TRBJ2-7	CASQGTSVSYEQYF	TGTGCCAGCCAAGGGACTAGCGTGTCCTACGAGCAGTACTTC
TRBV5-5	-	-	TRBJ1-2	CASSLEARSGYTF	TGTGCCAGCAGCTTGGAGGCGCGATCTGGCTACACCTTC
TRBV2	TRBD1	-	TRBJ1-2	CASSYRGFDGYTF	TGTGCCAGCAGTTACAGGGGATTTGATGGCTACACCTTC